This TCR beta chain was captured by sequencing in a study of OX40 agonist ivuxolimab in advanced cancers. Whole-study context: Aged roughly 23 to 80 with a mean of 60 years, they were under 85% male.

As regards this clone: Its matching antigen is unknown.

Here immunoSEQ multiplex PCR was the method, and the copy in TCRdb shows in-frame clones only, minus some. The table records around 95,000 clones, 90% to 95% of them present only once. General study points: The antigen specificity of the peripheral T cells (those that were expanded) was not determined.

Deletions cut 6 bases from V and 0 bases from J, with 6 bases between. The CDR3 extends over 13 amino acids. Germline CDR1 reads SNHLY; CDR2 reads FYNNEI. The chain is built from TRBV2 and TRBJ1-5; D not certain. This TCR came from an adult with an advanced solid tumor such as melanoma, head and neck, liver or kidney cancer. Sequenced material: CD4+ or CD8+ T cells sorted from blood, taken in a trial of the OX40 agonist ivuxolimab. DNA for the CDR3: TGTGCCAGCAGCAGTAATAGCAATCAGCCCCAGCATTTT. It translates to CASSSNSNQPQHF.